Given below is one T cell receptor (beta chain) in context. Its cognate antigen has yet to be identified. It has no much larger one-base neighbor in the sample; base qualities were not kept. Other DNA sequences in the sample encode the same CDR3. Using the deep immunoSEQ assay, multiplex PCR amplified TCR CDR3 regions from genomic DNA. Extracted genomic DNA from each cell subset was spread evenly across all wells of several immunoSEQ 96-well plates, with each plate serving as a replicate. For sorted subsets, approximately 190 ng genomic DNA, equal to 30,000 to 35,000 T cell genomes, was loaded into each replicate PCR. The purified libraries were quantified using a Qubit 3.0 fluorometer, sized with a Bioanalyzer 2100, and then quantified again using the KAPA Library Quantification kit. A separate single-read 150-cycle Illumina NextSeq 550 flow cell was used to sequence each immunoSEQ 96-well plate. Per the source publication's procedure: The immunoSEQ output contained only junctional sequences without quality scores, so filtering could not match that applied to full-length reads. Sequences were annotated with PyIR, a Python wrapper for IgBLAST v1.9, using IMGT germline references to assign V/J genes and CDR3. Any read was removed if the V/J assignment was weak (E-value above 1e-6), the CDR3 was missing, or the read contained stop codons, out-of-frame junctions, or ambiguous translated residues. V3J clonotypes were defined as sequences sharing an identical inferred V gene, J gene, and CDR3 amino acid sequence. To compute the percentage overlap between repertoires, the number of shared unique clonotypes was divided by the size of the smaller repertoire. Richness of each repertoire was evaluated using RTK rarefaction, the Chao1 estimator, and Recon v2.1 estimates of unobserved clonotypes. OLGA was used to compute generation probabilities for all TCRbeta clonotypes that the gDNA method yielded from a handful of donors. This immuneACCESS table, as held by TCRdb, lists in-frame sequences with V and J called but not all clones. Of the missing ones, under half trace to an unresolved V gene in checked studies; the others have no known cause. D and trimming come from the DNA, and the V and J calls and clone size come from that table. Present in this sample are around 1 million clones, more than 75% of which were seen just once. The top ten constitute nearly 1.5% of the sample.

These data originate in a study of shared clonotypes between healthy human individuals (TCRdb year 2020). About the study as a whole: The cohort comprised two women and a few men aged 18 to 49 years. For each donor, CD4 naive and CD4 memory were each given three plates, CD8 naive was given two plates, and CD8 memory was given one plate. Blood TCR repertoires of a handful of healthy adults were deeply sequenced to estimate repertoire size and the extent of clonotype sharing between individuals. To increase sequencing depth and limit assay-specific biases, TCR repertoire library preparation and sequencing were carried out by different laboratories using diverse techniques. Leukapheresis yielded between about 0.9 and 8.9 billion PBMCs per donor.

Here is what the overall study found, with its caveats: Even with the large sequencing depth, rarefaction of the sorted-subset datasets indicated that sequencing was incomplete. Across a handful of donors, roughly 5.1% of naive CD4, approximately 3.6% of naive CD8, under 2.5% of memory CD4, and 0.4% to 0.45% of memory CD8 clonotypes were shared. Pairwise subsampling indicated that sequencing depth was expected to affect the degree of clonotype sharing among donors. The small number of donors limited the genetic and exposure-history diversity represented. Naive subsets generally had larger estimated clonotype richness than memory subsets. Sampling was limited to blood, and TCR repertoires in tissue likely differ from TCR repertoires in blood. Higher generation probabilities were observed for clonotypes shared by all four sorted-subset donors than for non-shared clonotypes.

Healthy HIV-negative adults with no recently reported acute infections or vaccinations were included as donors. Every donor was a Caucasian adult residing in Nashville, Tennessee, USA. CD4+ T cells were enriched through magnetic negative selection, after which naive cells were positively selected on CD45RA and the remaining negative fraction served as the memory subset. Blood was collected by leukapheresis, and PBMCs were isolated by Ficoll-Histopaque density gradient centrifugation and then cryopreserved in liquid nitrogen vapor phase. Analytical flow cytometry was used to check the purity and quantity of each magnetically sorted T cell population. Genomic DNA was isolated from every sorted fraction and measured by UV absorbance on a Nanodrop 2000c. The specimen was memory CD4+ T cells sorted from blood. Sample cell subset or site, as interpreted from the label and publication: CD45RA-negative fraction. The receptor comes from a man aged 18 to 30 in good health.

The CDR3 reads as follows: CASSLGGYEQFF. The DNA is TGCGCCAGCAGCTTGGGCGGGTATGAGCAGTTCTTC. The chain is made from TRBV5-1 and TRBJ2-1, with TRBD2 tentatively as D gene (5 bases match). The germline V gene yields SGHRS for CDR1 and YFSETQ for CDR2. The junction carries 6 bases between V and J, which are trimmed by 0 bases and 8 bases respectively. Spanning cysteine to phenylalanine, the CDR3 consists of 12 amino acids. Of all the DNA, just the CDR3 is kept, 36 bases in frame from base 1. With the portions outside the CDR3 filled from the reference TRBV5-1 and TRBJ2-1 genes, the complete variable region becomes KAGVTQTPRYLIKTRGQQVTLSCSPISGHRSVSWYQQTPGQGLQFLFEYFSETQRNKGNFPGRFSGRQFSNSRSEMNVSTLELGDSALYLCASSLGGYEQFFGPGTRLTVL.